This TCR beta chain was sequenced for a study of T-cell memory formation after mild COVID-19. This clonotype was detected only a few times. TCRdb independently ran MiXCR on the 5' RACE reads; one entry per CDR3 protein. This sample has about 260,000 distinct CDR3 sequences, with roughly 17% found just once. Germline CDR1 reads DFQATT; CDR2 reads SNEGSKA (reference sequence). Trimming removed 3 bases from V and 3 bases from J, with 9 bases in between. The CDR3 is made up of 13 amino acids. Sequencing input: PBMCs or a T cell subset sorted from them (not recorded which). The rearrangement joins TRBV20-1 to TRBJ2-1, with D perhaps TRBD2 (5 bases). This sequence originates from a man between 18 and 29 years old who had mild COVID-19 (a few samples of this study predate the infection). Cell type and time point are not known. The CDR3 DNA is TGCAGTGCTAGTTCGGGGAACTACAATGAGCAGTTCTTC. It yields the protein CSASSGNYNEQFF.